These 24 T cell receptor beta chains were all obtained from the same sample, sequenced in a study of CD8+ T cells in alopecia areata (dated by TCRdb to the late 2010s). The time point label here, explained by the study, means: around 28 days on oral tofacitinib. What the treatment or condition label conveys for this sample: oral pan-JAK inhibitor, 5-10 mg twice daily. The library came from the immunoSEQ multiplex PCR assay. RNA was extracted from all samples and reverse transcribed into cDNA, which served as template for TCR sequencing. In TCRdb, the immuneACCESS table is reduced to in-frame sequences with V and J assigned. These tables do not hold every clone; where another copy was compared, an unresolved V gene accounts for under half, and the others remain unexplained. Recorded for this sample are 200,000 to 250,000 clones; roughly 64% of them occurred a single time. The ten largest clonotypes hold 4% to 5% of the sample.

Sequencing used CD4+ T cells sorted from blood, obtained at week 4, from a patient treated with tofacitinib. These receptors were collected from a human donor with alopecia areata.

The chain recombines TRBV5-1 with TRBJ1-1; possible D gene TRBD1, 5 bases. The V end lost 4 bases, the J end lost 1 base, and 17 bases lay between the germline ends. Germline CDR1 reads SGHRS; CDR2 reads YFSETQ. There are 16 residues in the CDR3. The CDR3 sequence: CASSPQPGGSNTEAFF. The CDR3 DNA is TGCGCCAGCAGCCCACAACCCGGGGGATCGAACACTGAAGCTTTCTTT.

This chain joins TRBV6-5 and TRBJ2-2, with D perhaps matching TRBD2 (5 bases). V lost 11 bases and J 2 bases, leaving 18 bases between the germline ends. Germline CDR1 reads MNHEY; CDR2 reads SVGAGI. The CDR3 extends over 15 amino acids. The CDR3 DNA is TGTGCCGTCCAGCAAAGCGGTCACAACACCGGGGAGCTGTTTTTT. Protein sequence: CAVQQSGHNTGELFF.

Only one count was recorded for this clone. The genes are TRBV20-1 and TRBJ1-2; the D is unclear. Trimming stripped 1 base from V and 6 bases from J, with 6 bases between. Germline CDR1 DFQATT, CDR2 SNEGSKA (reference sequence). This CDR3 comprises 11 residues. The CDR3 DNA is TGCAGTGCTAGAGGAGCCAATGGCTACACCTTC. It yields the protein CSARGANGYTF.

The chain couples TRBV4-3 to TRBJ2-7, with a weak D call TRBD1 (7 bases). Germline CDR1 LGHNA, CDR2 YSLEER. This CDR3 comprises 13 residues. V lost 2 bases and J lost 8, with 13 bases in between. CDR3 DNA sequence: TGCGCCAGCAGCCAACTCCAGGGGGGAAAGCAGTACTTC. It codes for CASSQLQGGKQYF.

Only one count was recorded for this clone. The genes are TRBV11-2 and TRBJ1-1; a weak D match, TRBD1 (6 bases). Germline V gene lookup returns CDR1 SGHAT and CDR2 FQNNGV. V was pared by 5 bases and J by 4 bases, with 17 bases between. The CDR3 spans 15 residues. The CDR3 is CASSRILGASTEAFF. CDR3 nucleotide sequence: TGTGCCAGCAGCCGGATATTGGGGGCGAGCACTGAAGCTTTCTTT. Full variable domain (remainder filled in from reference TRBV11-2 and TRBJ1-1): EAGVAQSPRYKIIEKRQSVAFWCNPISGHATLYWYQQILGQGPKLLIQFQNNGVVDDSQLPKDRFSAERLKGVDSTLKIQPAKLEDSAVYLCASSRILGASTEAFFGQGTRLTVV.

This chain connects TRBV29-1 to TRBJ2-5; D possibly corresponds to TRBD1 (7 bases). The germline V gene encodes CDR1 SQVTM and CDR2 ANQGSEA. With 7 bases removed from V and 4 bases from J, the gap between germline ends came to 16 bases. This CDR3 has 13 amino acids. The CDR3, as DNA: TGCAGCGCCCCAGTCCAGGGGGGAGAGACCCAGTACTTC. It is translated as CSAPVQGGETQYF.

The genes are TRBV30 and TRBJ1-6; unclear D gene. Germline loops: CDR1 GTSNPN, CDR2 SVGIG (reference sequence). V lost 4 bases and J lost 7, with 8 bases in between. The CDR3 is made up of 12 amino acids. CDR3 sequence reads: CAWTRANSPLHF. In nucleotides, the CDR3 is TGTGCCTGGACTAGGGCAAATTCACCCCTCCACTTT.

The chain links TRBV18 to TRBJ1-2; a possible D gene is TRBD1 (5 bases). Looked up from germline, CDR1 is KGHSH and CDR2 is LQKENI. V lost 4 bases and J 1 base, leaving 7 bases between the germline ends. This CDR3 region has 13 residues. In nucleotides, the CDR3 is TGTGCCAGCTCACAACAGGTTAACTATGGCTACACCTTC. Translated: CASSQQVNYGYTF.

This clone has just a few counts. This chain connects TRBV30 to TRBJ2-3; TRBD2 matches 8 bases. CDR3 length equals 14 residues. The germline V gene has CDR1 GTSNPN and CDR2 SVGIG (reference sequence). The V gene end was trimmed by 2 bases and the J gene end by 3 bases; junction bases not matched to a gene: 4. In nucleotides, the CDR3 is TGTGCCTGGAGTTACGGGGGGGGAACAGATACGCAGTATTTT. Amino acid sequence: CAWSYGGGTDTQYF.

This chain connects TRBV27 to TRBJ1-3; TRBD1 agrees at 7 bases. In germline, CDR1 is MNHEY, CDR2 SMNVEV (reference sequence). V shed 2 bases and J 2 bases; nucleotides not matched to a gene: 0. CDR3 length: 14 amino acids. CDR3 amino acids: CASSLQGAGNTIYF. The DNA for the CDR3 is TGTGCCAGCAGTTTACAGGGGGCTGGAAACACCATATATTTT.

The V call is TRBV30, the J call TRBJ1-5; D might be TRBD1 (6 bases). Deletions cut 8 bases from V and 4 bases from J, with 9 bases between. The CDR3 sequence is 11 residues long. Germline loops: CDR1 GTSNPN, CDR2 SVGIG (reference sequence). The CDR3 DNA sequence: TGTGCCACAGGGTTGAATCAGCCCCAGCATTTT. This encodes CATGLNQPQHF.

This chain joins TRBV6-5 and TRBJ2-1; TRBD1 aligns across 8 bases. The V gene's germline CDR1 is MNHEY and CDR2 SVGAGI. The J segment lost 8 bases and the V segment lost 10 bases, leaving 7 bases of the junction unmatched. The CDR3 is 12 amino acids. CDR3 sequence: CATTDRADEQFF. CDR3 DNA sequence: TGTGCCACCACGGACAGGGCCGATGAGCAGTTCTTC.

This chain joins TRBV5-1 and TRBJ2-3; either TRBD1 or TRBD2 may supply D (6 bases each). The CDR3 is made up of 16 amino acids. CDR1 and CDR2 (germline): SGHRS, YFSETQ. The V and J ends lost 1 base and 5 bases respectively, with 17 bases between them. The CDR3 here is CASSLIVGGAEDTQYF. Written as DNA, the CDR3 is TGCGCCAGCAGCTTGATCGTCGGGGGCGCGGAAGATACGCAGTATTTT.

The chain links TRBV7-9 to TRBJ2-3; D is undetermined. Germline V CDR1 and CDR2: SEHNR, FQNEAQ (reference sequence). This CDR3 has 13 amino acids. V was cut by 2 bases and J by 3 bases, with 6 bases left in between. CDR3 loop: CASSLIGTDTQYF. The DNA for the CDR3 is TGTGCCAGCAGCTTAATAGGAACAGATACGCAGTATTTT.

This clone was counted a single time. The chain combines TRBV7-9 with TRBJ2-1; D tentatively fits TRBD1 or TRBD2 (5 bases each). The CDR3 consists of 14 residues. The V gene lost 5 bases and the J gene lost 0 bases, with 8 bases spanning the gap. CDR1 is SEHNR, CDR2 FQNEAQ, per germline (reference sequence). CDR3 nucleotide sequence: TGTGCCAGCAGCCGGGACGGCTCCTACAATGAGCAGTTCTTC. Translation: CASSRDGSYNEQFF. Filled out from reference TRBV7-9 and TRBJ2-1, the complete variable domain reads DTGVSQNPRHKITKRGQNVTFRCDPISEHNRLYWYRQTLGQGPEFLTYFQNEAQLEKSRLLSDRFSAERPKGSFSTLEIQRTEQGDSAMYLCASSRDGSYNEQFFGPGTRLTVL.

CDR3 DNA sequence: TGTGCCTGGAGGCCTAGCGGGGGAGAAGAGACCCAGTACTTC. Translation: CAWRPSGGEETQYF. The rearrangement uses TRBV30 and TRBJ2-5, with TRBD2 identical over 10 bases. Germline assignment: CDR1 GTSNPN and CDR2 SVGIG (reference sequence). Trimming cost V 3 bases and J 3 bases; bases outside gene matches: 4. The CDR3 is 14 amino acids.

V usage is TRBV29-1 and J usage is TRBJ1-5; D is unclear. The V and J ends lost 4 bases and 5 bases respectively, with 12 bases between them. The CDR3 contains 13 residues. Germline CDR1 reads SQVTM; CDR2 reads ANQGSEA. The CDR3 spells CSVVVQSDQPQHF. CDR3 nucleotides: TGCAGCGTTGTTGTCCAGTCCGATCAGCCCCAGCATTTT.

This chain links TRBV29-1 with TRBJ1-1, with D possibly matching TRBD1 (5 bases). The CDR3 contains 12 residues. Germline lookup yields CDR1 SQVTM and CDR2 ANQGSEA. V was clipped by 4 bases and J by 7 bases, with 13 bases between them. The CDR3 coding sequence is TGCAGCGTTGGCTCCGGGACCTTTGAAGCTTTCTTT. It is translated as CSVGSGTFEAFF. The full variable domain, its missing parts supplied by reference TRBV29-1 and TRBJ1-1, is SAVISQKPSRDICQRGTSLTIQCQVDSQVTMMFWYRQQPGQSLTLIATANQGSEATYESGFVIDKFPISRPNLTFSTLTVSNMSPEDSSIYLCSVGSGTFEAFFGQGTRLTVV.

This chain links TRBV30 with TRBJ2-6; the D gene is possibly TRBD2 (6 bases). Per germline, CDR1 GTSNPN and CDR2 SVGIG (reference sequence). This CDR3 is 17 amino acids long. The ends were cut back, 2 bases at V and 2 bases at J, with 16 bases in the middle. CDR3 sequence reads: CAWSPLGTGAGANVLTF. The DNA of the CDR3 is TGTGCCTGGAGTCCACTGGGGACTGGAGCTGGGGCCAACGTCCTGACTTTC.

A word on this clone: Additional DNA sequences in this sample encode the identical CDR3. The V and J genes are TRBV4-3 and TRBJ2-5; TRBD1 might be the D (6 bases). The germline gives CDR1 LGHNA, CDR2 YSLEER. This CDR3 region has 13 residues. Trimming shortened V by 0 bases and J by 4 bases, and 6 bases separated the two germline ends. The CDR3 loop reads CASSQDRGETQYF. For the CDR3, the DNA is TGCGCCAGCAGCCAAGACAGGGGAGAGACCCAGTACTTC.

This chain joins TRBV2 and TRBJ1-1; 10 bases are a match to TRBD1. The germline gives CDR1 SNHLY, CDR2 FYNNEI. This CDR3 has 14 amino acids. Trimming at V came to 5 bases and at J to 7 bases, leaving 7 bases not matched to a gene. The CDR3 coding sequence is TGTGCCAGCAGTCCTCGGACAGGGGGTAATGAAGCTTTCTTT. This encodes CASSPRTGGNEAFF.

The chain couples TRBV7-2 to TRBJ2-2; 13 bases align to TRBD2. The CDR3 sequence is 18 residues long. Germline CDR1 SGHTA, CDR2 FQGNSA. Unmatched junction bases numbered 11, after V lost 9 bases and J lost 1 base. Here the CDR3 DNA reads TGTGCCAGTAAGGGAGGGACTAGCGGGGCCCGGAACACCGGGGAGCTGTTTTTT. Its translation is CASKGGTSGARNTGELFF.

This chain links TRBV9 with TRBJ2-7; 9 bases line up with TRBD2. This CDR3 is built from 16 residues. Germline V lookup: CDR1 SGDLS, CDR2 YYNGEE. With 3 bases clipped from V and 0 bases from J, the junction kept 7 bases outside the gene matches. CDR3 in amino acids: CASSAAAGGDSYEQYF. The CDR3 DNA follows: TGTGCCAGCAGCGCGGCAGCGGGGGGCGACTCCTACGAGCAGTACTTC.

The count of this clone is one. The genes are TRBV30 and TRBJ1-1; the D gene is possibly TRBD1 (6 bases). Germline CDR1 reads GTSNPN; CDR2 reads SVGIG (reference sequence). V lost 2 bases, J lost 7 bases, and 11 bases lay in between. The CDR3 consists of 12 residues. CDR3 sequence reads: CAWSPTGNEAFF. CDR3 sequence (DNA): TGTGCCTGGAGTCCTACAGGGAATGAAGCTTTCTTT.